Shown below are 4 T cell receptor beta chains from a single sample sequenced in a study of identical twins (dated by TCRdb to about 2016). The library came from 5' RACE. The sequencer listed for this sample is Illumina HiSeq 2000. TCRdb ran its own pipeline on the public reads, namely fastp trimming at Q25 and MiXCR clone calling, and kept in-frame beta chains. Merged by CDR3 protein, the rows form single entries marked with the most common genes and DNA. The sample has hundreds of thousands of distinct CDR3 sequences on record, over 5% of them singletons. The ten largest make up 1.5% to 2% of the sample. The sequenced sample was naive T cells sorted from blood. This specimen's cell subset or site label, per the study, means: cells isolated with a human naive T-cell isolation kit. These receptors were taken from a man aged 18 to 29 in good health.

V is TRBV4-2 and J is TRBJ2-1; 8 bases line up with TRBD2. After removal of 4 bases from V and 7 bases from J, the junction contained 9 bases not matched to a gene. This CDR3 spans 15 amino acids. Germline V gene lookup returns CDR1 LGHNA and CDR2 YNFKEQ. CDR3 in DNA: TGTGCCAGCAGCCCGGGGGCGGGGGGCCTTAATGAGCAGTTCTTC. It encodes CASSPGAGGLNEQFF.

The chain joins TRBV7-9 to TRBJ2-1; TRBD1 matches at 9 bases. With 4 bases clipped from V and 8 bases from J, the junction kept 6 bases outside the gene matches. In germline, CDR1 is SEHNR, CDR2 FQNEAQ (reference sequence). This CDR3 contains 14 residues. Here the CDR3 reads CASSSTGGRYEQFF. The CDR3 nucleotides are TGTGCCAGCAGCTCAACAGGGGGCCGGTATGAGCAGTTCTTC.

This clonotype was observed many times. The rearrangement links TRBV24-1 to TRBJ2-1, with 8 bases lining up with TRBD2. The V segment lost 3 bases and the J segment 4 bases; nucleotides outside the gene matches: 4. This CDR3 region has 15 residues. Germline values: CDR1 KGHDR, CDR2 SFDVKD. Written as DNA, the CDR3 is TGTGCCACCAGTGATCCAGCGGGGGTATACAATGAGCAGTTCTTC. This sequence encodes CATSDPAGVYNEQFF.

The chain is built from TRBV7-2 and TRBJ2-2; tentative D call: TRBD2 (7 bases). The length of the CDR3 is 17 residues. V was trimmed by 0 bases and J by 5 bases, leaving 16 bases between them. The germline CDR1 and CDR2 sequences are SGHTA and FQGNSA. Here the CDR3 reads CASSLAAGAGGTGELFF. For the CDR3, the DNA is TGTGCCAGCAGCTTAGCGGCGGGGGCAGGCGGGACCGGGGAGCTGTTTTTT.